This T cell receptor beta chain was identified in a study of neurological immune-mediated disorders. Study-wide points: The absence of any CDR3 amino acid sequence shared by expanded clones across subjects suggests that repertoires were private in all groups. Neither clinical nor MRI features were associated with the multiple sclerosis repertoire cluster.

Synthesis of cDNA was performed by 5'RACE using 10-nucleotide random UMIs. TCRdb itself ran the 5' RACE reads through MiXCR, one entry per CDR3 protein. Of about 120,000 distinct CDR3 sequences in the sample, more than 2.5% are singletons; the top ten hold 1% to 1.5%. This CDR3 has 15 residues. Trimming removed 6 bases at V and 1 base at J, with 14 bases between. This clonotype has ten or more counts. Its specificity is not known. The chain carries TRBV12-3 or TRBV12-4 and TRBJ2-3; D unclear. This TCR was recovered from a woman in her 30s with multiple sclerosis. Sequenced material: PBMCs. CDR3 sequence reads: CASSTWVARTDTQYF. CDR3 bases: TGTGCCAGCAGCACCTGGGTAGCCCGCACAGATACGCAGTATTTT.